Sequencing of this TCR beta chain was carried out in a study of T cells in Graves' hyperthyroidism and ophthalmopathy. On the study more broadly: Peripheral blood was taken when the disease was first diagnosed, before any treatment began. Whole-study findings and limits: Blood shared most expanded thyroid clonotypes above 0.001.

TCR beta CDR3 regions were amplified from RNA. A first-round RT-PCR of the TCR CDR3 used the HTBI primer set. MiXCR, run by TCRdb on the multiplex PCR reads, gives a single entry per CDR3 protein. The table shows hundreds of thousands of distinct CDR3 sequences, with roughly 14% occurring only once. This clonotype appeared many times. The antigen is not known. CDR3 length: 15 residues. The germline CDR1 and CDR2 sequences are MDHEN and SYDVKM. The J segment lost 6 bases and the V segment lost 10 bases, leaving 12 bases of the junction unmatched. This sequence joins TRBV28 and TRBJ1-6; 7 bases are a match to TRBD1. The sequence came from a woman in her thirties or forties with Graves' ophthalmopathy. Sequences were obtained from blood. The CDR3 loop is CAIYSPGQSNSPLHF. CDR3 DNA: TGTGCCATCTACTCCCCGGGACAGAGTAATTCACCCCTCCACTTT.